This TCR beta chain derives from a study of cytomegalovirus exposure and HLA in healthy donors. PCR amplification relied on 60 Vbeta primers (plus 13 Jbeta primers). Method: immunoSEQ multiplex PCR; TCRdb's copy keeps in-frame clones and lacks some. The sample comprises under 150,000 clones, over 60% of which are singletons, and around 1.3% rests with the top ten. Overall study findings and caveats: Later analysis identified a missense DCLRE1C variant that was linked to TCR beta V- and J-gene trimming.

A note on this clone: Its target is unknown.

The CDR3 covers 15 residues. The J segment lost 3 bases and the V segment lost 7 bases, leaving 8 bases of the junction unmatched. Looked up from germline, CDR1 is SGHTA and CDR2 is FQGNSA. The sequenced sample was PBMCs. The receptor comes from a male donor in good health and CMV-seropositive. J is TRBJ2-5 and V is TRBV7-2, with 10 bases that match TRBD2. This CDR3 is CASTPTGLAEETQYF. The DNA for the CDR3 is TGTGCCAGCACCCCAACCGGACTAGCGGAAGAGACCCAGTACTTC.